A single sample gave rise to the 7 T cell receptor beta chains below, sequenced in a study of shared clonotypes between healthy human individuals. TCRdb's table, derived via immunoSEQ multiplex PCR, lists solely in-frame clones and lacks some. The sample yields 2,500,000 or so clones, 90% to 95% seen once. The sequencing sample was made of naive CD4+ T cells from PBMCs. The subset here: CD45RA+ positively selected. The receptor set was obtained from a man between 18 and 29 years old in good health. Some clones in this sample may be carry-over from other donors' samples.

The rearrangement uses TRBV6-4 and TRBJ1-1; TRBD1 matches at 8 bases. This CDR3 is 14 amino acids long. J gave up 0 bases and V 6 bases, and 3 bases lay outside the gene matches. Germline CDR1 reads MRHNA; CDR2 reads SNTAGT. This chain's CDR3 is CASRGQGLNTEAFF. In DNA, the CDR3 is TGTGCCAGCAGAGGACAGGGACTGAACACTGAAGCTTTCTTT.

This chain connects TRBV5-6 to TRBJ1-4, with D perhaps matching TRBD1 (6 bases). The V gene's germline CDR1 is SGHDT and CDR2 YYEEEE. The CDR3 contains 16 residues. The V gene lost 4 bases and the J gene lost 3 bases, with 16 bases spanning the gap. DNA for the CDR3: TGTGCCAGCAGCCTTACTACAGGGTCGGCTAATGAAAAACTGTTTTTT. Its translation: CASSLTTGSANEKLFF.

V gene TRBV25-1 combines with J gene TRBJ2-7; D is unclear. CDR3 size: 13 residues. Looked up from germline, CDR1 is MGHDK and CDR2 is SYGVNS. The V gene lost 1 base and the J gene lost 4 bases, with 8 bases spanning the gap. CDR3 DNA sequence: TGTGCCAGCAGTGAATCTACAGCATACGAGCAGTACTTC. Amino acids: CASSESTAYEQYF.

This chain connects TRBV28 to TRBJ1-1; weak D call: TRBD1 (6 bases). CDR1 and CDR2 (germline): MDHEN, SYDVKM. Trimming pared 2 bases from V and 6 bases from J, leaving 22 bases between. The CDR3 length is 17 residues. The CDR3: CASSLTWGLGQGPEAFF. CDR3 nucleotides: TGTGCCAGCAGTTTAACATGGGGTCTGGGGCAGGGGCCTGAAGCTTTCTTT. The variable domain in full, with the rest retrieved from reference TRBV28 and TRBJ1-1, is DVKVTQSSRYLVKRTGEKVFLECVQDMDHENMFWYRQDPGLGLRLIYFSYDVKMKEKGDIPEGYSVSREKKERFSLILESASTNQTSMYLCASSLTWGLGQGPEAFFGQGTRLTVV.

For the CDR3, the DNA is TGTGCCAGCCGACCCTTCGGACAGGTCAGCTCCTACAATGAGCAGTTCTTC. Translated, it gives CASRPFGQVSSYNEQFF. The gene calls are TRBV28 and TRBJ2-1; 7 bases fit TRBD1. CDR1 and CDR2 (germline): MDHEN, SYDVKM. The trim removed 8 bases at V and 0 bases at J, leaving 13 bases unmatched. The CDR3 runs to 17 residues.

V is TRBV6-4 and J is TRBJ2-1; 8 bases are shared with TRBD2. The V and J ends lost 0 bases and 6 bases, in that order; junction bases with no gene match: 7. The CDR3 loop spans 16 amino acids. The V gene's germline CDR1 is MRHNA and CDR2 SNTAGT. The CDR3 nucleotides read TGTGCCAGCAGTGACTCCGGGACTAGTGGGATCAATGAGCAGTTCTTC. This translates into CASSDSGTSGINEQFF.

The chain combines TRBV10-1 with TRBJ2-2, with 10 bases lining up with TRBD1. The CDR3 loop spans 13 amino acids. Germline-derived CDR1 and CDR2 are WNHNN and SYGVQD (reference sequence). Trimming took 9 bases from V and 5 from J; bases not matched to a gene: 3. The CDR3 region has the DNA TGCGCCAGTAGACAGGGGGCGACCGGGGAGCTGTTTTTT. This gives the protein CASRQGATGELFF.